This record covers a single T cell receptor beta chain. The data were obtained in a study of blood T cells in healthy people across ages. Study details: Template switching picked up about one barcoded beta molecule for each two T cells.

The second PCR ran about 6 to 12 cycles with a sample-barcoded 5' primer and J-beta primers. In TCRdb, the 5' RACE reads were re-called with MiXCR into one record per CDR3 protein. The data show about 1 million distinct CDR3 sequences, under 55% seen once. At least 7 million PBMCs were isolated per sample. The clonotype comes from a woman aged 60-75 years in good health. Sequencing was carried out using blood.

The CDR3 region has the DNA TGCGCCAGCAGCTTGGAAGGCAGCTTGAACACTGAAGCTTTCTTT. This gives the protein CASSLEGSLNTEAFF. The V gene is TRBV5-1, the J gene TRBJ1-1; no clear D. The V gene's germline CDR1 is SGHRS and CDR2 YFSETQ. The CDR3 spans 15 residues. Trimming shortened V by 0 bases and J by 0 bases, and 9 bases separated the two germline ends.